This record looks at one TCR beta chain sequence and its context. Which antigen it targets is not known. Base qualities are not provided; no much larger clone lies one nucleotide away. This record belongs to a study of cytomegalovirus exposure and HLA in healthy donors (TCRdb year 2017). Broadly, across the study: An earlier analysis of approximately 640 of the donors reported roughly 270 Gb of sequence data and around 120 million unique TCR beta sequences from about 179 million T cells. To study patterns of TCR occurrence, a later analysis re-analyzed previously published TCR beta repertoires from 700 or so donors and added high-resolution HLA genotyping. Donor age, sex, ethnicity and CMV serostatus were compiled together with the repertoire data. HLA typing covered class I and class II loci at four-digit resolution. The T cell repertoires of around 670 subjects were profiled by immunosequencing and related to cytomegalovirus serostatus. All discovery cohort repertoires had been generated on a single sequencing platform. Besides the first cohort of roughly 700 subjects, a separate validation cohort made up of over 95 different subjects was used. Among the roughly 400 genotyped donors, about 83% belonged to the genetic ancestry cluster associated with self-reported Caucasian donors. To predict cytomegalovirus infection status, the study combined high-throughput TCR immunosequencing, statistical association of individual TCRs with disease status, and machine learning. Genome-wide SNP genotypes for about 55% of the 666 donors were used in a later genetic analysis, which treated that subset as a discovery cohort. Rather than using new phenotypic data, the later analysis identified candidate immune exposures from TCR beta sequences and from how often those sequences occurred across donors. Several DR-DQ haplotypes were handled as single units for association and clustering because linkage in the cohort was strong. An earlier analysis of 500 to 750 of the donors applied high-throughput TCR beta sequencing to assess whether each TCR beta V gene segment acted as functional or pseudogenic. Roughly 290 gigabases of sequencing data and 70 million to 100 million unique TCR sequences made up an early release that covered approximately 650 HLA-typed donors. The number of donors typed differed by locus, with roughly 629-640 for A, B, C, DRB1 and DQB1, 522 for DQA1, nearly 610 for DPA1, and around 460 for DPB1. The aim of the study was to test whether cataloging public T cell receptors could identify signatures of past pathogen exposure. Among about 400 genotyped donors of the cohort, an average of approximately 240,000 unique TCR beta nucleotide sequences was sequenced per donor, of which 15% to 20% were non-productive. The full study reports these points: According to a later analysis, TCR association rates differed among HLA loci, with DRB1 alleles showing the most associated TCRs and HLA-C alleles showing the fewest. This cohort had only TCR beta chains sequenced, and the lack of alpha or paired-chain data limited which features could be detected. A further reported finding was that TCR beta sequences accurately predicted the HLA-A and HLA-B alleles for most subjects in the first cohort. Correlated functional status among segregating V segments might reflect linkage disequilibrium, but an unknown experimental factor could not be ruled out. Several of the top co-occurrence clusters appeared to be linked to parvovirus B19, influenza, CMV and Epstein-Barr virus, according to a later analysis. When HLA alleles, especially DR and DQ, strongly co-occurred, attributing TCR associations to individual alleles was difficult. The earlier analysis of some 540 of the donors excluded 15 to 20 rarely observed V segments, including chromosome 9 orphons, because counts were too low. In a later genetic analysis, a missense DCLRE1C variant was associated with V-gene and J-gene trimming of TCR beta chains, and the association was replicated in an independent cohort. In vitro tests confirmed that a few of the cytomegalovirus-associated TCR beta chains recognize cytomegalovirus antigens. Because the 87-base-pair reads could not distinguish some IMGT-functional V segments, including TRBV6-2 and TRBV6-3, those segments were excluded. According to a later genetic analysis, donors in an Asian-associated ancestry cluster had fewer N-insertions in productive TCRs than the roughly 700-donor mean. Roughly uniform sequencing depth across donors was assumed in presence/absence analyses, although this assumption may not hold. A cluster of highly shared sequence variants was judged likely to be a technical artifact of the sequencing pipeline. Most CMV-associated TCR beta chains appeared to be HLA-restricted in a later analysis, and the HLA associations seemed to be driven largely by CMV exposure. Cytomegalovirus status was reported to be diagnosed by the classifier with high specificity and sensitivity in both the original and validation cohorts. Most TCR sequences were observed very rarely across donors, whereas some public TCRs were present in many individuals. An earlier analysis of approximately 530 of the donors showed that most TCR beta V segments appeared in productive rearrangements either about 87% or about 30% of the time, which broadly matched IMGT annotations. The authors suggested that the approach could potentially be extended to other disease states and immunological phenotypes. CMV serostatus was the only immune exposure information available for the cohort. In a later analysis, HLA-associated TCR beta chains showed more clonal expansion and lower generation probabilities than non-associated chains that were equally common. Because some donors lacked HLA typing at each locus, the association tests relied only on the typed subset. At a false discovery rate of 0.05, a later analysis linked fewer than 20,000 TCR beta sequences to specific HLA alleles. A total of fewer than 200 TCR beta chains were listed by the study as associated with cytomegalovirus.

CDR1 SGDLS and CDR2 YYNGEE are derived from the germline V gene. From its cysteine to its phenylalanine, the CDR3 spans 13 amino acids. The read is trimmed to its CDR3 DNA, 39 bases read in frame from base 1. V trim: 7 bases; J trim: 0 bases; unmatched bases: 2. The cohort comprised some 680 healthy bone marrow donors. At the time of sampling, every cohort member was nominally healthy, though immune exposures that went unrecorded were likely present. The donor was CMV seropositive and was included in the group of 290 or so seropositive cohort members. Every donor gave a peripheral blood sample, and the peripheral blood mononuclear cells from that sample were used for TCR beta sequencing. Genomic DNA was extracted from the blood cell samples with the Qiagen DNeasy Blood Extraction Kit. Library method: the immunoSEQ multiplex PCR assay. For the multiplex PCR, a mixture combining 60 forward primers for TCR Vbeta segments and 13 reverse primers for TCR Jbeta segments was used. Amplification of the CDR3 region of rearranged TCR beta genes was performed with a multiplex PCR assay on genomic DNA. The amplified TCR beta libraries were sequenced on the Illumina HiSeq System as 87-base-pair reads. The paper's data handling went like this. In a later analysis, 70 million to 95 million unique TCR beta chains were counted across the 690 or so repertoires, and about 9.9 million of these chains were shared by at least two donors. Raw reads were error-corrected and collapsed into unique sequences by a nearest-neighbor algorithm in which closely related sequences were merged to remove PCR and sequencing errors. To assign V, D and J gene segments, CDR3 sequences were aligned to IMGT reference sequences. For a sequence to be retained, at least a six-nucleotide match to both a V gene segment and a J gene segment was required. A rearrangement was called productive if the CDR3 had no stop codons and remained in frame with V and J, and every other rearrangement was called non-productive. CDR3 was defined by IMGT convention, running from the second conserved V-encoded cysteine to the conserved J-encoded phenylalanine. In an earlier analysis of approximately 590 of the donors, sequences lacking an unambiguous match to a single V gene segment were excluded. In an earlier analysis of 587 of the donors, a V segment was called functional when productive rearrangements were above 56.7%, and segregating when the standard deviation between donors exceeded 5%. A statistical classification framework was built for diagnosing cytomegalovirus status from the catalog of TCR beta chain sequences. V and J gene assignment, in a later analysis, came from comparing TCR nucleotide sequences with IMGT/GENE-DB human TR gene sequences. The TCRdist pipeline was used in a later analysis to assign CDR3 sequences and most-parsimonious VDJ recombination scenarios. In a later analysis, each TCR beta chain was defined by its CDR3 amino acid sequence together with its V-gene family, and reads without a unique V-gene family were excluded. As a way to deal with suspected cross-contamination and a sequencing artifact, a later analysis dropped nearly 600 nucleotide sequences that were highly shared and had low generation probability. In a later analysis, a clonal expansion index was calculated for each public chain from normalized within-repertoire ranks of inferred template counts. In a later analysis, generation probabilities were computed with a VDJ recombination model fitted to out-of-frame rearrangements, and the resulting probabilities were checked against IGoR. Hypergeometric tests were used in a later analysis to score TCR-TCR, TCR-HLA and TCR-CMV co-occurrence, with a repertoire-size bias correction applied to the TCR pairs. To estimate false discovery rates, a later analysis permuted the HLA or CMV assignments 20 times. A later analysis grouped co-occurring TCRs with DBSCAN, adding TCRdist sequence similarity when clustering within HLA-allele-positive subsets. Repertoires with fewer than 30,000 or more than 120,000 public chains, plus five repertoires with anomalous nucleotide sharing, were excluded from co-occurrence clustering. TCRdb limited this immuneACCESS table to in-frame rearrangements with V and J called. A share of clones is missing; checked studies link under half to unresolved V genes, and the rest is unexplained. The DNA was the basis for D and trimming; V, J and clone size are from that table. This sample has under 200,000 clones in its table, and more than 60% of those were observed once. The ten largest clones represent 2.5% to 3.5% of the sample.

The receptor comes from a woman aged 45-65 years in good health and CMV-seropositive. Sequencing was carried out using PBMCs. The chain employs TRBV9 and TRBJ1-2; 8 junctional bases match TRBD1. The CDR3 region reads CASGDRTNYGYTF. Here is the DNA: TGTGCCAGCGGGGACAGGACTAACTATGGCTACACCTTC.